Here is one TCR beta chain with its context. Its antigen is unknown. The sample is drawn from a study of CD8 T cells in ankylosing spondylitis. Study-wide results and caveats: Reportedly, significant enrichment of disease-linked clones occurred in matched ankylosing spondylitis synovial fluid. Seemingly characteristic of ankylosing spondylitis blood was a TCR beta motif consisting of about 8 highly homologous variants. Some of the motif variants had earlier been found in reactive arthritis patients' fluid and blood.

Making the TCR beta libraries involved quantitative 5'-RACE with molecular barcodes. One entry per CDR3 protein results from TCRdb running MiXCR on the 5' RACE reads. This sample has around 88,000 distinct CDR3 sequences, with about 9% found just once. Germline assignment: CDR1 MGHDK and CDR2 SYGVNS. The V gene end was trimmed by 3 bases and the J gene end by 0 bases; junction bases not matched to a gene: 8. The CDR3 is 16 residues long. What was sequenced was blood, either unsorted or a sorted T cell fraction (not recorded which). The receptor was isolated from a male donor with ankylosing spondylitis or in good health (not recorded which). The chain combines TRBV25-1 with TRBJ2-7, with 7 bases fitting TRBD2. The CDR3 bases are TGTGCCAGCAGTGACCCCAGCGGGGCCAGCTCCTACGAGCAGTACTTC. This sequence encodes CASSDPSGASSYEQYF.